This T cell receptor (beta chain) derives from a study of T cells in Graves' hyperthyroidism and ophthalmopathy. This clonotype has a count of ten or more. Its antigen is unidentified. Recently diagnosed hyperthyroidism of less than 2 months' duration affected patients aged 18 to 65. Uncontrolled infection, other autoimmune disease, pregnancy or lactation led to exclusion. From RNA transcripts, TCR beta CDR3 regions were amplified. An initial round of RT-PCR targeting the TCR CDR3 relied on the HTBI primer set. TCRdb fed the multiplex PCR reads into MiXCR, producing one record per CDR3 protein. The sample includes a few hundred thousand distinct CDR3 sequences, 15% to 18% of them seen just once. The CDR3 has 13 residues. The germline V and J ends were trimmed by 0 bases and 2 bases, with 8 bases remaining between them. Per the germline V gene, CDR1 is DFQATT and CDR2 is SNEGSKA (reference sequence).

The study's findings and limits: In validation, the model predicted ophthalmopathy. These predictions came a median approximately 5.9 months before onset.

The chain joins TRBV20-1 to TRBJ2-7, with a weak D call TRBD1 (6 bases). Sequenced sample: blood. The source of this sequence is a woman aged 30 to 39 with Graves' hyperthyroidism. Written as DNA, the CDR3 is TGCAGTGCTAGAGATGGGACAACCTACGAGCAGTACTTC. Protein sequence: CSARDGTTYEQYF.